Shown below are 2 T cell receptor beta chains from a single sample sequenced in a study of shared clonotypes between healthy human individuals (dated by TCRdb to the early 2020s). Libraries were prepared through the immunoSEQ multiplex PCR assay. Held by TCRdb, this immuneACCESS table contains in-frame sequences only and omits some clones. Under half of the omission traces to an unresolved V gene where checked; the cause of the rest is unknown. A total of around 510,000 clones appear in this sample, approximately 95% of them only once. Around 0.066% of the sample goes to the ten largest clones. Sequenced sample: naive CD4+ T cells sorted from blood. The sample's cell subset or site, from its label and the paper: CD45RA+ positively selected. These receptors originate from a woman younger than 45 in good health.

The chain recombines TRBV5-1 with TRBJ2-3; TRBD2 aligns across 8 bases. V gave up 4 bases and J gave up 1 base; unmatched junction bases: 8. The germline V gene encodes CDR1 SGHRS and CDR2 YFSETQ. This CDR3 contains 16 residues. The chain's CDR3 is CASSVSTGGGTDTQYF. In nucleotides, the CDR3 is TGCGCCAGCAGCGTTTCCACGGGAGGGGGCACAGATACGCAGTATTTT.

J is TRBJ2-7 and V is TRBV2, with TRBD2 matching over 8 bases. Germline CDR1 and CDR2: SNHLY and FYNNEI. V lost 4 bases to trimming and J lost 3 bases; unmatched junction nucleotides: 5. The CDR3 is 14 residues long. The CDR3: CASSATLAGYEQYF. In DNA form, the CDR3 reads TGTGCCAGCAGTGCTACTCTAGCGGGCTACGAGCAGTACTTC.